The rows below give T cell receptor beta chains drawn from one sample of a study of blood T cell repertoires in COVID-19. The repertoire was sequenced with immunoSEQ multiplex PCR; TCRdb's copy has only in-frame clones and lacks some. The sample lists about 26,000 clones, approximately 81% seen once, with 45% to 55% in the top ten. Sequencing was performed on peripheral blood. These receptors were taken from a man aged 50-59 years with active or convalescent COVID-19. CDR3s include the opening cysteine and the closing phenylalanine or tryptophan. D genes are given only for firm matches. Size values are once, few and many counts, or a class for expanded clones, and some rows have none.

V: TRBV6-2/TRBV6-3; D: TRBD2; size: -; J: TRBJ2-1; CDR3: CASSYETSGSNEQFF; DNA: TGTGCCAGCAGTTACGAGACTAGCGGGAGCAATGAGCAGTTCTTC
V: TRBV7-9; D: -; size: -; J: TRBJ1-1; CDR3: CASSLMGEGTEAFF; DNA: TGTGCCAGCAGCTTAATGGGTGAGGGCACTGAAGCTTTCTTT
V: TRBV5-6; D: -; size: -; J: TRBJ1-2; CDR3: CASSLEGGVFGYTF; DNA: TGTGCCAGCAGCTTGGAAGGCGGGGTTTTTGGATACACCTTC
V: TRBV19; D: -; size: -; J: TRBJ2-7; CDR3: CASSASPYEQYF; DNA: TGTGCCAGTAGCGCGAGTCCCTACGAGCAGTACTTC
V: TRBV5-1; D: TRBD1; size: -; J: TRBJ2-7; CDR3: CASSAGTGNEQYF; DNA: TGCGCCAGCAGCGCCGGGACAGGGAACGAGCAGTACTTC
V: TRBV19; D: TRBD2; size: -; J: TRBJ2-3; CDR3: CASAELAGPTDTQYF; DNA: TGTGCCAGTGCGGAACTAGCGGGGCCCACAGATACGCAGTATTTT
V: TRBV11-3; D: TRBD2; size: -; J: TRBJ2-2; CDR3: CASSYLAGGPTGELFF; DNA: TGTGCCAGCAGCTATTTGGCGGGAGGGCCAACCGGGGAGCTGTTTTTT
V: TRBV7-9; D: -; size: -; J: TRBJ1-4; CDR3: CASISGRREKLFF; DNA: TGTGCCAGCATCTCTGGGAGGAGAGAAAAACTGTTTTTT
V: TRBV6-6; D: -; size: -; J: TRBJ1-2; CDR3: CASSYGSFGTNYGYTF; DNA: TGTGCCAGCAGTTACGGGAGTTTCGGGACTAACTATGGCTACACCTTC
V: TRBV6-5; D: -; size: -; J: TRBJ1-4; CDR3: CASSFSSREKLFF; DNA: TGTGCCAGCAGTTTTAGCTCCCGTGAAAAACTGTTTTTT
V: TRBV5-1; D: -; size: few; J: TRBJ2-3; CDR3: CASSLAGVDTQYF; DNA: TGCGCCAGCAGCTTGGCGGGGGTAGATACGCAGTATTTT
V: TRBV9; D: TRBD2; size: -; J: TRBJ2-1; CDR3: CASSVEGTSPLNEQFF; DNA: TGTGCCAGCAGCGTAGAAGGGACTAGCCCTCTCAATGAGCAGTTCTTC
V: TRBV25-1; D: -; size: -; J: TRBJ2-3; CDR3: CASSEVRASEGNTQYF; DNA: TGTGCCAGCAGTGAGGTTAGGGCCTCCGAGGGAAATACGCAGTATTTT
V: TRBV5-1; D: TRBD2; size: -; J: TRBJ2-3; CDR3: CASSSGLVGTDTQYF; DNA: TGCGCCAGCAGCTCGGGACTAGTGGGCACAGATACGCAGTATTTT
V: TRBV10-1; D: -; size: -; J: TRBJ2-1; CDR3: CASSEQDWNEQFF; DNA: TGCGCCAGCAGTGAACAGGATTGGAATGAGCAGTTCTTC
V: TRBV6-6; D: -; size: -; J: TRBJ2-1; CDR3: CASSYSFGEQFF; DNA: TGTGCCAGCAGTTACTCCTTCGGTGAGCAGTTCTTC
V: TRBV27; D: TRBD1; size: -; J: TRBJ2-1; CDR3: CASSLETGELAEQFF; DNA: TGTGCCAGCAGTTTAGAGACAGGGGAGTTGGCTGAGCAGTTCTTC
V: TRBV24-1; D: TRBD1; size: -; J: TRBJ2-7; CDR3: CATSDPPPTGNNEQYF; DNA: TGTGCCACCAGTGACCCTCCCCCGACAGGGAACAACGAGCAGTACTTC
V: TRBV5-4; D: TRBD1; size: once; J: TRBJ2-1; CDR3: CASSSGTGGPYNEQFF; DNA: TGTGCCAGCAGCTCGGGGACAGGGGGCCCCTACAATGAGCAGTTCTTC
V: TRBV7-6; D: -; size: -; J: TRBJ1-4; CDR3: CASSYGGVGTNEKLFF; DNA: TGTGCCAGCAGCTATGGGGGGGTTGGAACTAATGAAAAACTGTTTTTT
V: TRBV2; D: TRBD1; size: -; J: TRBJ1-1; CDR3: CASSLGQGAAFF; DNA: TGTGCCAGCAGTCTGGGACAGGGGGCCGCTTTCTTT
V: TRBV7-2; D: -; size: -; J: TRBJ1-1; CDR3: CASSLVEGNTEAFF; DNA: TGTGCCAGCAGCTTAGTGGAGGGGAACACTGAAGCTTTCTTT